This section outlines one T cell receptor (beta chain) sequence together with its context. The specificity of this receptor is unknown. Base quality data are lacking; no much larger clone is found one base away. The data stem from a study of a mutant IDH1 vaccine in newly diagnosed glioma (dated by TCRdb to the early 2020s). The study in broad terms: Patients received eight vaccinations in weeks 1, 3, 5, 7, 11, 15, 19 and 23, corresponding to visits V03 through V10. Vaccination started 4-6 weeks after radiotherapy alone, or was given together with temozolomide cycles in the groups whose treatment included chemotherapy. Of the approximately 34 patients who were treated, around 62% were male and approximately 40% were female, and the mean age was around 40 years. Prior to enrollment, standard therapy consisting of radiotherapy alone, temozolomide alone, or radiochemotherapy with temozolomide had been administered to patients, with the combination being received by most patients. Peripheral blood was collected at six visits: V03 (baseline), V05, V07, V10, V12 and V13. Longitudinal TCRB deep sequencing was performed for roughly 27 treated patients wherever samples were available for exploratory analyses. The full study reports these points: The authors noted that analyses of patient blood samples could not be reproduced because of sample limitations. No apparent relationship was observed between pseudoprogression and alterations in the top peripheral T cell clonotypes detected by TCRB sequencing. PBMC samples for TCRB deep sequencing were selected based on availability. Vaccine-induced immune responses across multiple MHC alleles were detected in 90% to 95% of patients.

The library was obtained by the immunoSEQ multiplex PCR assay. Rearranged TCR beta chain sequences were amplified using the hsTCRB Kit according to the manufacturer's protocol. TCRB libraries were sequenced on an Illumina MiSeq. As for how the authors treated the data: The proprietary platform of the kit vendor was used for demultiplexing, trimming and gene mapping. Sourced from immuneACCESS, this table was stored by TCRdb with only in-frame sequences that have V and J called. A share of the clones is absent; for the studies checked, an unresolved V gene accounts for under half, and the remainder has no known explanation. V, J and clone size reflect that table, while D and trimming were determined from the DNA. For this sample there are 60,000 or so clones; around 80% appear just once. 6.5% to 8.5% of the sample goes to the ten largest clones. The CDR3 contains 17 residues, cysteine and phenylalanine counted. CDR3 DNA only is kept here, 51 bases in frame from base 1. Looking up the germline V gene yields CDR1 SGDLS and CDR2 YYNGEE. Trimming removed 7 bases from V and 4 bases from J, leaving 26 bases between the germline ends.

Read against the paper, the sample's time point label means: week 5, during vaccination. Every vaccine dose consisted of 300 ug of a 20-mer mutant IDH1 peptide in Montanide, administered subcutaneously together with topical imiquimod. Donors had newly diagnosed WHO grade 3 or 4 IDH1-mutant astrocytomas with loss of nuclear ATRX. The samples were drawn from NOA16, a multicentre, single-arm, open-label phase I trial in Germany that tested a mutant IDH1 peptide vaccine in humans for the first time. The DNeasy Blood and Tissue Kit was used to extract genomic DNA from EDTA blood for TCRB sequencing. The material was PBMCs, obtained from a glioma patient whose treatment included an IDH1 peptide vaccine. This sequence uses TRBV9 and TRBJ1-1; TRBD1 is a possible D gene, resting on 6 matching bases. The sequence came from a woman aged 45-65 years with glioma. This receptor has the CDR3 CASHSGTGLRRGTEAFF. The bases are TGTGCCAGCCATAGCGGAACAGGGTTGAGGAGGGGCACTGAAGCTTTCTTT.